One and the same sample provided the 16 T cell receptor beta chains below, sequenced in a study of T cells in Graves' hyperthyroidism and ophthalmopathy (dated by TCRdb to the late 2010s). The library was made by multiplex PCR. TCRdb lists the instrument as Illumina HiSeq 2000. The TCR beta CDR3 regions were amplified from the RNA transcripts. The TCR CDR3 was subjected to a first round of RT-PCR using the HTBI primer set and the Qiagen OneStep RT-PCR kit. TCRdb reran the public reads through fastp at Q25 and MiXCR, keeping productive beta chains. Rows are unified per CDR3 protein, each entry keeping the most common DNA and genes. This sample gives about 98,000 distinct CDR3 sequences in total; approximately 39% of them show up just once. Around 9.6% of the sample is held by the ten biggest clonotypes. Sequenced input: peripheral blood or thyroid tissue (not recorded which). These receptors were taken from a woman in her 30s with Graves' hyperthyroidism.

This clonotype showed up many times. V and J are TRBV27 and TRBJ2-7, with D hard to call. The ends were cut back, 6 bases at V and 3 bases at J, with 6 bases in the middle. Germline CDR1 is MNHEY and CDR2 is SMNVEV (reference sequence). The CDR3 consists of 11 residues. CDR3 DNA: TGTGCCAGCAGGGGAAACTACGAGCAGTACTTC. Residues: CASRGNYEQYF.

This clonotype has a count of ten or more. V is TRBV5-1 and J is TRBJ1-3; 8 nucleotides line up with TRBD1. V shed 7 bases, J shed 2 bases, and the junction held 5 bases outside the gene matches. Germline lookup yields CDR1 SGHRS and CDR2 YFSETQ. The CDR3 is 14 amino acids. DNA for the CDR3: TGCGCCAGCGCGGCAGGGGGCACTGGAAACACCATATATTTT. Encoded protein: CASAAGGTGNTIYF. The complete variable domain, with remaining parts taken from reference TRBV5-1 and TRBJ1-3, reads KAGVTQTPRYLIKTRGQQVTLSCSPISGHRSVSWYQQTPGQGLQFLFEYFSETQRNKGNFPGRFSGRQFSNSRSEMNVSTLELGDSALYLCASAAGGTGNTIYFGEGSWLTVV.

The genes are TRBV2 and TRBJ1-6, with D possibly matching TRBD1 (6 bases). The CDR3 consists of 13 residues. Deletions cut 8 bases from V and 3 bases from J, with 8 bases between. In germline, CDR1 is SNHLY, CDR2 FYNNEI. CDR3 amino acids: CASQGNYNSPLHF. The CDR3, as DNA: TGTGCCAGCCAGGGGAACTATAATTCACCCCTCCACTTT.

Of note for this clonotype: No conserved phenylalanine or tryptophan is present at the end of the CDR3, so a read error is the likely explanation. No DNA is shown, since the ends of the CDR3 on it are uncertain; the CDR3 is the one TCRdb lists. This chain connects TRBV5-4 to TRBJ1-6; TRBD1, the D gene given by the table, was not confirmed from the DNA. Germline-derived CDR1 and CDR2 are SGHNT and YYREEE (reference sequence). The CDR3 length is 13 residues, termini included. The CDR3 loop reads CASSLRDRTPLRS.

Ten or more counts support this clonotype. The chain combines TRBV4-1 with TRBJ1-2; D is unresolved. The CDR3 length is 13 residues. Trimming removed 3 bases at V and 1 base at J, with 6 bases between. Germline CDR1 is MGHRA and CDR2 is YSYEKL. The CDR3: CASSQDRNYGYTF. The CDR3, as DNA: TGCGCCAGCAGCCAGGACCGTAACTATGGCTACACCTTC.

Points on this clonotype: A much larger clone differs from this one at a single base, so this may be a read error. Since the CDR3 does not end with the conserved phenylalanine or tryptophan, this likely comes from a read error. The DNA is omitted, as the CDR3 cannot be located on it reliably, and the CDR3 follows TCRdb's listing. The chain is built from TRBV24-1 and TRBJ2-6. The CDR3 is made up of 16 amino acids, end residues included. Germline lookup yields CDR1 KGHDR and CDR2 SFDVKD. CDR3 sequence: CATSFGHGSGANVLAY.

On this clonotype: A clone one base away is much larger, so this may be a read error. Without the conserved terminal phenylalanine or tryptophan, this CDR3 likely stems from a read error. The V and J genes are TRBV7-9 and TRBJ1-1; weak D call: TRBD1 (5 bases). Germline V gene lookup returns CDR1 SEHNR and CDR2 FQNEAQ (reference sequence). The CDR3 has 14 amino acids. Trimming left V 3 bases short and J 2 bases short, with 10 bases between. The CDR3 sequence: CASSLAGVNTEAFV. The CDR3 bases are TGTGCCAGCAGCTTGGCGGGGGTCAACACTGAAGCTTTCGTT.

This clonotype showed up many times. J is TRBJ2-7 and V is TRBV4-2, with D perhaps being TRBD1 or TRBD2 (5 bases each). The V gene lost 4 bases and the J gene lost 2 bases, with 15 bases spanning the gap. This CDR3 contains 15 residues. Germline V gives CDR1 LGHNA, CDR2 YNFKEQ. The CDR3 bases are TGTGCCAGCAGCCTCCCGGGGACCACCACCTACGAGCAGTACTTC. It specifies CASSLPGTTTYEQYF.

The chain is built from TRBV7-6 and TRBJ2-5; D not resolved. Trimming shortened V by 6 bases and J by 13 bases, and 15 bases separated the two germline ends. The V gene's germline CDR1 is SGHVS and CDR2 FNYEAQ. The CDR3 is 11 residues long. The CDR3: CASSDWAERYF. The DNA of the CDR3 is TGTGCCAGCAGTGATTGGGCTGAACGGTACTTC. Full variable domain (outside the CDR3, taken from reference TRBV7-6 and TRBJ2-5): GAGVSQSPRYKVTKRGQDVALRCDPISGHVSLYWYRQALGQGPEFLTYFNYEAQQDKSGLPNDRFSAERPEGSISTLTIQRTEQRDSAMYRCASSDWAERYFGPGTRLLVL.

This clonotype has a count of ten or more. The gene calls are TRBV20-1 and TRBJ1-5, with no clear D. The CDR3 is 15 residues long. Germline V lookup: CDR1 DFQATT, CDR2 SNEGSKA (reference sequence). Trimming pared 0 bases from V and 2 bases from J, leaving 11 bases between. CDR3 DNA: TGCAGTGCTAGAGAAACCTACGGCGGCAATCAGCCCCAGCATTTT. Translated, it gives CSARETYGGNQPQHF.

This clonotype was observed many times. The gene calls are TRBV12-3 or TRBV12-4 and TRBJ2-3, with D uncertain. Trimming shortened V by 3 bases and J by 2 bases, and 9 bases separated the two germline ends. The CDR3 has 14 residues. The CDR3 DNA reads TGTGCCAGCAGTTTGTTTCGGCTCACAGATACGCAGTATTTT. It translates to CASSLFRLTDTQYF.

This clonotype was seen at least ten times. The J gene is TRBJ1-5, the V gene TRBV4-1, with D possibly being TRBD1 (5 bases). Trimming removed 1 base at V and 1 base at J, with 14 bases between. Per germline, CDR1 MGHRA and CDR2 YSYEKL. The CDR3 sequence is 17 residues long. Here the CDR3 reads CASSQVPGEGSNQPQHF. The CDR3 DNA reads as TGCGCCAGCAGCCAAGTACCGGGGGAAGGAAGCAATCAGCCCCAGCATTTT.

This clonotype was observed many times. The gene calls are TRBV14 and TRBJ2-2, with 7 bases that match TRBD2. The CDR3 spans 16 residues. CDR1 and CDR2 from the germline V gene are SGHDN and FVKESK. J lost 3 bases, V lost 5 bases, and 9 bases had no gene match. Written as DNA, the CDR3 is TGTGCCAGCAGCGACATGGCGGGAGTGTACACCGGGGAGCTGTTTTTT. It yields the protein CASSDMAGVYTGELFF.

The J gene is TRBJ1-2, the V gene TRBV7-2, with D tentatively TRBD1 (6 bases). The CDR3 spans 15 residues. Germline CDR1 is SGHTA and CDR2 is FQGNSA. Trimming shortened V by 1 base and J by 8 bases, and 17 bases separated the two germline ends. This CDR3 is CASSLGGGMVKGYTF. DNA for the CDR3: TGTGCCAGCAGCTTAGGAGGGGGGATGGTGAAGGGCTACACCTTC.

To note about this clonotype: This CDR3 is missing its conserved last phenylalanine or tryptophan, likely due to a read error. The V gene is TRBV10-3, the J gene TRBJ2-3; 9 bases match TRBD1. Trimming cost V 11 bases and J 3 bases; bases outside gene matches: 9. The CDR3 extends over 14 amino acids. Germline loops: CDR1 ENHRY, CDR2 SYGVKD. The CDR3 region has the DNA TGTGCCGTCAAGGACAGGGGAGGTACAGATACGCAGTATTTA. Translated: CAVKDRGGTDTQYL.

This clonotype was detected many times. This chain connects TRBV6-2 or TRBV6-3 to TRBJ2-7; D is unclear. Germline CDR1 MNHEY, CDR2 SVGEGT. V lost 2 bases and J lost 6, with 5 bases in between. The CDR3 extends over 11 amino acids. The chain's CDR3 is CASSYHSEQYF. DNA of the CDR3: TGTGCCAGCAGTTACCACAGCGAGCAGTACTTC.